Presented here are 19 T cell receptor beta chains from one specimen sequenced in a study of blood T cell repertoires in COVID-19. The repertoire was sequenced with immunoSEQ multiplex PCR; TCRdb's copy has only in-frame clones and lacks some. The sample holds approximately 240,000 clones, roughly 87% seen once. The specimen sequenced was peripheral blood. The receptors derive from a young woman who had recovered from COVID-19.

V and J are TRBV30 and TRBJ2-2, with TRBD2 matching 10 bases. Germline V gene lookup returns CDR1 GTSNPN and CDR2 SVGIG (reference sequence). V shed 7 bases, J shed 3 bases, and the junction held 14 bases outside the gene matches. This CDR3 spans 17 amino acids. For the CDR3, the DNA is TGTGCCTCGGAGGGCCCGGGACTAGCGATTTACACCGGGGAGCTGTTTTTT. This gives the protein CASEGPGLAIYTGELFF.

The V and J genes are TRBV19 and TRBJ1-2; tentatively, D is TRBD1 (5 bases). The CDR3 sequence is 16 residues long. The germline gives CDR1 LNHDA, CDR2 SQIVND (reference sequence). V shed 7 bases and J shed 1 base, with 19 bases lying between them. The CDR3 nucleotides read TGTGCCAGTACCACCCTCGTCGGGACTCTTAACTATGGCTACACCTTC. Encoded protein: CASTTLVGTLNYGYTF.

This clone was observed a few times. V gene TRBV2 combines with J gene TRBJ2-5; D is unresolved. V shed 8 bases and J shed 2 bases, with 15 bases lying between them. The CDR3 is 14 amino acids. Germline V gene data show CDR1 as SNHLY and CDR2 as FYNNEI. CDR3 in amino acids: CASRLGGVQETQYF. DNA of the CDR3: TGTGCCAGCCGCCTCGGCGGAGTACAAGAGACCCAGTACTTC.

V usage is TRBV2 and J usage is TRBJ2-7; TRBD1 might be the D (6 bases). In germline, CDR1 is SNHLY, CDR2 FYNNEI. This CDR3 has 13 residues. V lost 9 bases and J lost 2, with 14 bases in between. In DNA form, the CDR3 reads TGTGCCAGTGCCGGGACACCTCCCTACGAGCAGTACTTC. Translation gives CASAGTPPYEQYF.

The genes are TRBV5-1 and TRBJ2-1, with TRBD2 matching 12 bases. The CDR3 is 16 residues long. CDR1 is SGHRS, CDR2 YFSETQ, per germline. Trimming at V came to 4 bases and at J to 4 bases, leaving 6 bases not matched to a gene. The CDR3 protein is CASSESSGRGYNEQFF. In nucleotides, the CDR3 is TGCGCCAGCAGCGAGTCTAGCGGGAGGGGGTACAATGAGCAGTTCTTC. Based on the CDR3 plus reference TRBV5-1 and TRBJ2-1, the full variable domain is KAGVTQTPRYLIKTRGQQVTLSCSPISGHRSVSWYQQTPGQGLQFLFEYFSETQRNKGNFPGRFSGRQFSNSRSEMNVSTLELGDSALYLCASSESSGRGYNEQFFGPGTRLTVL.

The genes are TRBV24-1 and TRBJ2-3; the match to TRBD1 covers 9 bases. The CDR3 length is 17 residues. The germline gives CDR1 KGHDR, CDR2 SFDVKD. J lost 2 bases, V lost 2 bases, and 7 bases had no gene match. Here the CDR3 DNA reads TGTGCCACCAGTGATTCAACCGGGACAGGGTCCACAGATACGCAGTATTTT. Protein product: CATSDSTGTGSTDTQYF.

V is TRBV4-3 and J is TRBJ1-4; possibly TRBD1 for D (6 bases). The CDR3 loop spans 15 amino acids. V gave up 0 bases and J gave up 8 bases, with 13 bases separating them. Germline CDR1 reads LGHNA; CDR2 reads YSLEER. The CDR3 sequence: CASSQDTGRPEKLFF. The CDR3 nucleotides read TGCGCCAGCAGCCAAGATACAGGGCGCCCAGAAAAACTGTTTTTT.

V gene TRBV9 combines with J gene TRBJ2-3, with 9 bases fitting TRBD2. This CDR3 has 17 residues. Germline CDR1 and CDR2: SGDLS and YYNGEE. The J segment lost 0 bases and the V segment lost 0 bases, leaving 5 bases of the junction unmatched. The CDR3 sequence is CASSVGLAASSTDTQYF. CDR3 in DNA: TGTGCCAGCAGCGTAGGACTAGCGGCGTCTAGCACAGATACGCAGTATTTT.

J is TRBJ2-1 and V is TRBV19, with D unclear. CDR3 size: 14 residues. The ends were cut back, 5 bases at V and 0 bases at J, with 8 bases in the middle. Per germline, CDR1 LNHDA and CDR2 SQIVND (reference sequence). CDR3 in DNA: TGTGCCAGTAGTTTGTCGAGCTCCTACAATGAGCAGTTCTTC. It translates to CASSLSSSYNEQFF.

CDR3 sequence: CASSLQGFGQYF. The CDR3 region has the DNA TGTGCCAGCAGCTTGCAGGGGTTCGGGCAGTACTTC. V usage is TRBV5-4 and J usage is TRBJ2-7, with D possibly matching TRBD1 (6 bases). Trimming removed 1 base from V and 9 bases from J, with 11 bases in between. This CDR3 is 12 amino acids long. Germline V CDR1 and CDR2: SGHNT, YYREEE (reference sequence).

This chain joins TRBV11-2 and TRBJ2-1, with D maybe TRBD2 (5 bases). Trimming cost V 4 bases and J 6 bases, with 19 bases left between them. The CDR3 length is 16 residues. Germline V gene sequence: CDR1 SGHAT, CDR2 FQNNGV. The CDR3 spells CASSSRELGVVNEQFF. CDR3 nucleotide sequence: TGTGCCAGCAGCTCCCGGGAACTAGGAGTGGTCAATGAGCAGTTCTTC.

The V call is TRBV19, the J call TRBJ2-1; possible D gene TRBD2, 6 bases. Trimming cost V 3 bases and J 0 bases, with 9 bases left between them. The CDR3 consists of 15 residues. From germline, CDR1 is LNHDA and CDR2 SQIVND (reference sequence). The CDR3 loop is CASSIGGNSYNEQFF. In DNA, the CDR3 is TGTGCCAGTAGTATTGGCGGGAACTCCTACAATGAGCAGTTCTTC.

CDR3 in amino acids: CACLLAGLDTQYF. CDR3 in DNA: TGTGCCTGCTTACTAGCGGGCTTAGATACGCAGTATTTT. The chain uses TRBV30 and TRBJ2-3, with TRBD2 identical over 9 bases. The germline V gene has CDR1 GTSNPN and CDR2 SVGIG (reference sequence). V shed 6 bases and J 5 bases; nucleotides not matched to a gene: 6. The CDR3 sequence is 13 residues long.

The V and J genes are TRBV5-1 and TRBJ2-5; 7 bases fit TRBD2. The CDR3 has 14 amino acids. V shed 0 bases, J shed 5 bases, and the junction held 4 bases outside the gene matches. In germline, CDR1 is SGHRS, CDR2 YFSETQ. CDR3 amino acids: CASSLALGGETQYF. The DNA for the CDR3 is TGCGCCAGCAGCTTGGCCTTGGGAGGGGAGACCCAGTACTTC.

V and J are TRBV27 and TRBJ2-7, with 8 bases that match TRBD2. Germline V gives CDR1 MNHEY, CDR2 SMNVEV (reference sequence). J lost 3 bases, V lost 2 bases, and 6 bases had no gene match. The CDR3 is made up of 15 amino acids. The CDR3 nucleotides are TGTGCCAGCAGTTTACTCGGACTAGCCGTCTACGAGCAGTACTTC. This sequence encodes CASSLLGLAVYEQYF.

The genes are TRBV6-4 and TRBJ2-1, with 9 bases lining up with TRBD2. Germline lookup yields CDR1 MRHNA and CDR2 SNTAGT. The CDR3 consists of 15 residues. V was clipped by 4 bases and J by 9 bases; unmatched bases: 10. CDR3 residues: CASSVASGDMGEQFF. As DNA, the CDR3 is TGTGCCAGCAGTGTGGCTAGCGGGGATATGGGTGAGCAGTTCTTC.

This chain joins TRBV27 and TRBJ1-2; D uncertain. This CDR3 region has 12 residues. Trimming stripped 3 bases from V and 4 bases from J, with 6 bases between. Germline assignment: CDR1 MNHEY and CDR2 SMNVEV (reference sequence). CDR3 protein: CASSFVSYGYTF. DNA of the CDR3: TGTGCCAGCAGTTTCGTTAGCTATGGCTACACCTTC.

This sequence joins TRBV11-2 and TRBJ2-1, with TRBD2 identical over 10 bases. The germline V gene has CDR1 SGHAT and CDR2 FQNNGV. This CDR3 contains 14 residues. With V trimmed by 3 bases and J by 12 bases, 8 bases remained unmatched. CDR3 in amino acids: CASSLVQAGGRQFF. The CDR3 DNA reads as TGTGCCAGCAGCTTGGTCCAAGCGGGAGGGAGGCAGTTCTTC.

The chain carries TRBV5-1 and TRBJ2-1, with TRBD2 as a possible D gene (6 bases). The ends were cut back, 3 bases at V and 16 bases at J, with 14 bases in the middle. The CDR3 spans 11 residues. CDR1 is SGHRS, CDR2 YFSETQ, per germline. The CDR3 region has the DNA TGCGCCAGCAGCTCCCCTAGCGACCATTTCTTC. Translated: CASSSPSDHFF.